One and the same sample provided the 18 T cell receptor beta chains below, sequenced in a study of blood T cell repertoires in COVID-19. Data came from immunoSEQ multiplex PCR; TCRdb stores just in-frame clones and leaves some out. The sample includes a few hundred thousand clones, 86% seen only once; the top ten take over 7.5%. The sample comprised peripheral blood. Receptors originate from a man aged 40-50 years who had recovered from COVID-19.

This clone is a singleton in its sample. This chain links TRBV4-2 with TRBJ2-1; D gene uncertain. The CDR3 covers 12 residues. Germline values: CDR1 LGHNA, CDR2 YNFKEQ. Deletions cut 8 bases from V and 4 bases from J, with 9 bases between. This CDR3 reads CASRGGYNEQFF. In DNA form, the CDR3 reads TGTGCCAGCCGCGGCGGATACAATGAGCAGTTCTTC.

This clone was seen once. The V gene is TRBV19, the J gene TRBJ1-2; D possibly corresponds to TRBD1 (5 bases). Per germline, CDR1 LNHDA and CDR2 SQIVND (reference sequence). V gave up 1 base and J gave up 4 bases, with 7 bases separating them. The CDR3 loop spans 13 amino acids. The CDR3 nucleotides read TGTGCCAGTAGTATAGTGACAGTCTATGGCTACACCTTC. It specifies CASSIVTVYGYTF. Full variable domain (remainder filled in from reference TRBV19 and TRBJ1-2): DGGITQSPKYLFRKEGQNVTLSCEQNLNHDAMYWYRQDPGQGLRLIYYSQIVNDFQKGDIAEGYSVSREKKESFPLTVTSAQKNPTAFYLCASSIVTVYGYTFGSGTRLTVV.

The chain couples TRBV20-1 to TRBJ2-7, with TRBD2 identical over 9 bases. Trimming removed 6 bases from V and 4 bases from J; junction bases left unmatched: 1. CDR1 is DFQATT, CDR2 SNEGSKA, per germline (reference sequence). CDR3 length equals 11 residues. Here the CDR3 DNA reads TGCAGTGCACTAGCGGGTTACGAGCAGTACTTC. Its translation: CSALAGYEQYF.

The chain links TRBV6-5 to TRBJ1-5, with D tentatively TRBD1 (6 bases). Trimming pared 10 bases from V and 0 bases from J, leaving 13 bases between. The germline V gene has CDR1 MNHEY and CDR2 SVGAGI. This CDR3 is built from 14 residues. The CDR3 coding sequence is TGTGCCATCAAGACAGGTTATAGCAATCAGCCCCAGCATTTT. It yields the protein CAIKTGYSNQPQHF.

V usage is TRBV19 and J usage is TRBJ1-2; D is ambiguous. Germline CDR1 is LNHDA and CDR2 is SQIVND (reference sequence). The CDR3 extends over 15 amino acids. The ends were cut back, 7 bases at V and 4 bases at J, with 19 bases in the middle. The CDR3 loop reads CASTLGPARSYGYTF. The CDR3 DNA reads as TGTGCCAGTACCCTTGGCCCTGCTCGGAGCTATGGCTACACCTTC.

The gene calls are TRBV5-8 and TRBJ2-6; 9 bases align to TRBD1. This CDR3 has 17 amino acids. V lost 2 bases to trimming and J lost 3 bases; unmatched junction nucleotides: 6. Germline V gives CDR1 SGHTS, CDR2 YDEGEE. CDR3 in amino acids: CASSLGTGSLGANVLTF. DNA for the CDR3: TGTGCCAGCAGCTTAGGGACAGGGTCTCTTGGGGCCAACGTCCTGACTTTC.

This clone was observed many times. The chain combines TRBV2 with TRBJ2-7; D may be TRBD2 (5 bases). Deletions cut 2 bases from V and 1 base from J, with 18 bases between. This CDR3 contains 17 residues. The germline V gene has CDR1 SNHLY and CDR2 FYNNEI. DNA for the CDR3: TGTGCCAGCAGTGAATTCGATGGTCTCCGGGATTCCTACGAGCAGTACTTC. This translates into CASSEFDGLRDSYEQYF.

This clone showed up just once. The V and J genes are TRBV18 and TRBJ1-2, with 7 nucleotides matching TRBD1. Germline V gives CDR1 KGHSH, CDR2 LQKENI. The V gene end was trimmed by 4 bases and the J gene end by 6 bases; junction bases not matched to a gene: 5. The CDR3 has 13 residues. The CDR3 protein is CASSHGQDHGYTF. CDR3 nucleotides: TGTGCCAGCTCACACGGACAGGATCATGGCTACACCTTC.

The chain employs TRBV7-8 and TRBJ2-1; TRBD2 might be the D (5 bases). The length of the CDR3 is 17 residues. Germline CDR1 reads SGHVS; CDR2 reads FQNEAQ. V was trimmed by 1 base and J by 0 bases, leaving 13 bases between them. CDR3 sequence: CASSLGLTGSSYNEQFF. For the CDR3, the DNA is TGTGCCAGCAGCTTAGGATTGACTGGGAGCTCCTACAATGAGCAGTTCTTC.

The CDR3: CASSLVTDPNYGYTF. CDR3 bases: TGTGCCAGCAGCTTGGTTACAGACCCTAACTATGGCTACACCTTC. This sequence joins TRBV5-6 and TRBJ1-2; unclear D gene. Between the trimmed V and J ends, which lost 0 bases and 0 bases, there was a span of 9 bases. CDR1 SGHDT and CDR2 YYEEEE come from the germline V gene. CDR3 length equals 15 residues. Complete variable domain (other parts from reference TRBV5-6 and TRBJ1-2): DAGVTQSPTHLIKTRGQQVTLRCSPKSGHDTVSWYQQALGQGPQFIFQYYEEEERQRGNFPDRFSGHQFPNYSSELNVNALLLGDSALYLCASSLVTDPNYGYTFGSGTRLTVV.

V and J are TRBV5-5 and TRBJ2-1; tentative D call: TRBD2 (5 bases). V was trimmed by 5 bases and J by 5 bases, leaving 8 bases between them. CDR1 and CDR2 from the germline V gene are SGHKS and YYEKEE (reference sequence). This CDR3 has 12 amino acids. The chain's CDR3 is CASRLGNNEQFF. DNA for the CDR3: TGTGCCAGCAGACTAGGAAACAATGAGCAGTTCTTC.

The V call is TRBV12-5, the J call TRBJ1-5, with a possible D match to TRBD1 (5 bases). The CDR3 covers 15 residues. V shed 1 base and J shed 11 bases, with 18 bases lying between them. Germline V gives CDR1 LGHNT, CDR2 FRNRAP. This chain's CDR3 is CASGLADDRERSQHF. The DNA of the CDR3 is TGTGCTAGTGGTTTGGCCGACGACAGAGAACGGTCCCAGCATTTT.

V usage is TRBV3-1 (or the pseudogene TRBV3-2) and J usage is TRBJ2-1, with D perhaps TRBD2 (6 bases). V lost 2 bases and J 3 bases, leaving 14 bases between the germline ends. The CDR3 runs 16 residues. Germline lookup yields CDR1 LGHDT and CDR2 YNNKEL (reference sequence). Here the CDR3 reads CASSQSAGKGYNEQFF. DNA for the CDR3: TGTGCCAGCAGCCAATCTGCGGGAAAAGGCTACAATGAGCAGTTCTTC.

The genes are TRBV19 and TRBJ1-2, with D possibly matching TRBD1 (6 bases). The CDR3 sequence is 14 residues long. The V gene's germline CDR1 is LNHDA and CDR2 SQIVND (reference sequence). Trimming stripped 3 bases from V and 4 bases from J, with 12 bases between. CDR3 sequence reads: CASSITQGFYGYTF. The CDR3 DNA follows: TGTGCCAGTAGTATTACGCAGGGGTTCTATGGCTACACCTTC.

The genes are TRBV19 and TRBJ2-2; 8 bases are shared with TRBD1. In germline, CDR1 is LNHDA, CDR2 SQIVND (reference sequence). The CDR3 sequence is 14 residues long. The junction had 7 bases not matched to a gene; V was cut back by 6 bases and J by 7 bases. CDR3 residues: CASRAQGADGELFF. The CDR3, as DNA: TGTGCCAGTAGAGCCCAGGGGGCTGACGGGGAGCTGTTTTTT.

The chain joins TRBV27 to TRBJ2-7, with TRBD2 identical over 7 bases. CDR3 length: 15 amino acids. CDR1 MNHEY and CDR2 SMNVEV come from the germline V gene (reference sequence). V was pared by 5 bases and J by 5 bases, with 12 bases of the junction left unmatched. CDR3 protein: CASSPLAGERHEQYF. CDR3 nucleotides: TGTGCCAGCAGTCCTTTGGCGGGGGAGAGGCACGAGCAGTACTTC.

The chain employs TRBV10-3 and TRBJ2-2; 13 nucleotides match TRBD2. J was trimmed by 8 bases and V by 6 bases; bases with no gene match: 18. CDR3 length equals 19 residues. The germline gives CDR1 ENHRY, CDR2 SYGVKD. The CDR3 DNA is TGTGCCATCAGCGAATGGACTAGCGGGAGCCGTGGGTTATCAGGGGAGCTGTTTTTT. Protein product: CAISEWTSGSRGLSGELFF.

The rearrangement links TRBV7-9 to TRBJ1-2, with TRBD1 as a possible D gene (6 bases). Between the trimmed V and J ends, which lost 5 bases and 8 bases, there was a span of 15 bases. CDR1 is SEHNR and CDR2 is FQNEAQ in the germline V gene (reference sequence). This CDR3 has 13 amino acids. The CDR3 spells CASSSRYREGYTF. CDR3 DNA: TGTGCCAGCAGCAGCCGCTACAGGGAAGGCTACACCTTC.